The present T cell receptor beta chain was sequenced within a study of blood T cells in healthy people across ages. The V and J ends lost 7 bases and 2 bases, in that order; junction bases with no gene match: 9. CDR3 size: 16 residues. For the second PCR, which ran for about 7 to 11 cycles, a sample-barcoded 5' primer and a J-beta primer mix were used. Every sample produced at least 2.5 million CDR3-containing paired-end reads. From the 5' RACE reads, TCRdb called clonotypes with MiXCR, one entry per CDR3 protein. Of 1.8 million or so distinct CDR3 sequences in the sample, 39% were seen once. This receptor was identified in a human donor in good health. Source material: blood. The rearrangement uses TRBV12-3 or TRBV12-4 and TRBJ2-3; 10 nucleotides line up with TRBD2. CDR3 protein: CASTSSGGPFTDTQYF. In DNA, the CDR3 is TGTGCCAGCACCTCTAGCGGGGGACCGTTCACAGATACGCAGTATTTT.